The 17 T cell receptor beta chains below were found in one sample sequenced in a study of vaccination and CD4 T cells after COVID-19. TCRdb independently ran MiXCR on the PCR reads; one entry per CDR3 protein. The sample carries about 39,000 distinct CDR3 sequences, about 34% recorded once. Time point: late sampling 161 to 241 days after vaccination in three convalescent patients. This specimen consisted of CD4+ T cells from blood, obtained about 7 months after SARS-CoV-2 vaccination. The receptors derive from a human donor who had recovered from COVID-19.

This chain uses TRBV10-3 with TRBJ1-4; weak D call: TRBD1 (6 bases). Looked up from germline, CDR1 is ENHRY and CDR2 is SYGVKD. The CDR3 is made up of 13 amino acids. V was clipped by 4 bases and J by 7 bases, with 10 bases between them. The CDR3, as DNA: TGTGCCATCAGTGGGCAGGGGACTGAAAAACTGTTTTTT. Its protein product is CAISGQGTEKLFF.

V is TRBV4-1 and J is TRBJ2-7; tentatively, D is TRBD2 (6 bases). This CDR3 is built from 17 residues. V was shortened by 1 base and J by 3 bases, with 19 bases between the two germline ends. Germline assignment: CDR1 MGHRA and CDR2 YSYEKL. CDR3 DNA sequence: TGCGCCAGCAGCCAAGTCCTTACGGGAGAGGTAGGCTACGAGCAGTACTTC. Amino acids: CASSQVLTGEVGYEQYF.

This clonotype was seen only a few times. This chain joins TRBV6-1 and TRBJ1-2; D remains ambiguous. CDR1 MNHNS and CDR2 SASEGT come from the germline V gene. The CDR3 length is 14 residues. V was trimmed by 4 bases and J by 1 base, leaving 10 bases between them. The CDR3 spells CASSGYPDNYGYTF. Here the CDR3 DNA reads TGTGCCAGCAGTGGATACCCGGATAACTATGGCTACACCTTC.

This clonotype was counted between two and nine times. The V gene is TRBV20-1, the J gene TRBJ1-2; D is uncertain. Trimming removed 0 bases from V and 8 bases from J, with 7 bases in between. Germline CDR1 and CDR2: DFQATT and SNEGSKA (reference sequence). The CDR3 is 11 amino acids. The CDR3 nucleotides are TGCAGTGCTAGAGAGGGTGTCGGCTACACCTTC. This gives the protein CSAREGVGYTF.

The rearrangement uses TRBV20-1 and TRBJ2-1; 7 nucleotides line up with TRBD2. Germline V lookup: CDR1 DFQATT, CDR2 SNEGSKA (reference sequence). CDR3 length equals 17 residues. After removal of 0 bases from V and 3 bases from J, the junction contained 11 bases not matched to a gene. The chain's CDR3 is CSARERSWRDYYNEQFF. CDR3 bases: TGCAGTGCTAGAGAGCGGTCCTGGCGGGACTACTACAATGAGCAGTTCTTC.

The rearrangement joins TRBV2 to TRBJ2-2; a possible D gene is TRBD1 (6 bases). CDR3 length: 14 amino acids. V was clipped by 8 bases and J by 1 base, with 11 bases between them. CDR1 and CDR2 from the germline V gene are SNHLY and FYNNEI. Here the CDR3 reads CASRPGVNTGELFF. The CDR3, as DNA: TGTGCCAGCCGCCCAGGGGTGAACACCGGGGAGCTGTTTTTT.

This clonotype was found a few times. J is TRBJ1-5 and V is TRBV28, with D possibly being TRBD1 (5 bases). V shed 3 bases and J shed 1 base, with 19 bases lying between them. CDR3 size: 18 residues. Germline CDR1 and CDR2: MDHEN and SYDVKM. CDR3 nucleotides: TGTGCCAGCAGTTTTTGTGGGGTAAGGGGAGAGAGCAATCAGCCCCAGCATTTT. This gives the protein CASSFCGVRGESNQPQHF.

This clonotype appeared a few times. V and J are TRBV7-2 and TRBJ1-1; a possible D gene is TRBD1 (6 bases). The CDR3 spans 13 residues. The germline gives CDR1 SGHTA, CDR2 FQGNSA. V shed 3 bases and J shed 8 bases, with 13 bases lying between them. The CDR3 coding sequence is TGTGCCAGCAGCTTGAGTAGGGGGGGCGAAGCTTTCTTT. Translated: CASSLSRGGEAFF.

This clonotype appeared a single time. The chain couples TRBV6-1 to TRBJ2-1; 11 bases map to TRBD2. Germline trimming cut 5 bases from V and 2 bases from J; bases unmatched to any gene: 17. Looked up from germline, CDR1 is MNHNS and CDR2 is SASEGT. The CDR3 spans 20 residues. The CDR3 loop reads CASSHQRTERGLAAYNEQFF. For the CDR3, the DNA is TGTGCCAGCAGTCACCAAAGGACTGAACGGGGACTAGCGGCCTACAATGAGCAGTTCTTC.

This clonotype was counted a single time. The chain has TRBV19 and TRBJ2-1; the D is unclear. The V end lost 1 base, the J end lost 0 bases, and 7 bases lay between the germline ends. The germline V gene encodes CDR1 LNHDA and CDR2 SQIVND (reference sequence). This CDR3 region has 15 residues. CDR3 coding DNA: TGTGCCAGTAGTATAGGACAAAGCTCCTACAATGAGCAGTTCTTC. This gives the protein CASSIGQSSYNEQFF.

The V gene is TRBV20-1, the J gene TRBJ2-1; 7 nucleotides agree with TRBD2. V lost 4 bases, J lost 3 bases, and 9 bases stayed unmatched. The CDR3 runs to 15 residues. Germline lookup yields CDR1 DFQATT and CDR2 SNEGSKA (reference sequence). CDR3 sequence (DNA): TGCAGTGCTACAGAAAGCGGGAACGTCTACAATGAGCAGTTCTTC. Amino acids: CSATESGNVYNEQFF.

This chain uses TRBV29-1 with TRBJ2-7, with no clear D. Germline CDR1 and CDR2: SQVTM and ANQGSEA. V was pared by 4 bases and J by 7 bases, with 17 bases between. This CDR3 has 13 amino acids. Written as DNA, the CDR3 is TGCAGCGTTGTCAGATCCCCCGGCGATGAGCAGTACTTC. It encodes CSVVRSPGDEQYF.

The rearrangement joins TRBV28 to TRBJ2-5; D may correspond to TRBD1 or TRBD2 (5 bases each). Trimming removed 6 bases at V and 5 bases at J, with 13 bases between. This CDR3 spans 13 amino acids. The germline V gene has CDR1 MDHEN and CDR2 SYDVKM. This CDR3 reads CASSSGTVETQYF. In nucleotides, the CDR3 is TGTGCCAGCAGCTCCGGGACCGTGGAGACCCAGTACTTC.

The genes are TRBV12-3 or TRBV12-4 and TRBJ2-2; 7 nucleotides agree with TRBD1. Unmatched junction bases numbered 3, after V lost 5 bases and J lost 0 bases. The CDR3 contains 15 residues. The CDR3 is CASSLTGANTGELFF. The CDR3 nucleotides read TGTGCCAGCAGTCTTACAGGGGCGAACACCGGGGAGCTGTTTTTT.

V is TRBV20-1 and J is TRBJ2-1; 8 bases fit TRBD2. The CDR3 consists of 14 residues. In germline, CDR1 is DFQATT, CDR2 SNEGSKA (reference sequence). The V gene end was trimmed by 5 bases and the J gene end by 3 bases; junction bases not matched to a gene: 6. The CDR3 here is CSASGTSGYNEQFF. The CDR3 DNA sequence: TGCAGTGCTTCGGGCACTAGCGGCTACAATGAGCAGTTCTTC.

In DNA form, the CDR3 reads TGTGCCAGCAGTCCGACTAGCGGCAGCTCCTACGAGCAGTACTTC. It codes for CASSPTSGSSYEQYF. This chain connects TRBV28 to TRBJ2-7, with 9 bases matching TRBD2. Germline loops: CDR1 MDHEN, CDR2 SYDVKM. V trimming: 5 bases; J trimming: 0 bases; junction bases outside the gene matches: 5. CDR3 length: 15 amino acids.

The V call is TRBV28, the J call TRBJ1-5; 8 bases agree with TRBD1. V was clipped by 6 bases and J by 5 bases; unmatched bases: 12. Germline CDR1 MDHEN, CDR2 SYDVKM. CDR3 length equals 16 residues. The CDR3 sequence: CASSLYLPGGDQPQHF. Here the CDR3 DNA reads TGTGCCAGCAGCCTTTACCTTCCAGGGGGCGATCAGCCCCAGCATTTT. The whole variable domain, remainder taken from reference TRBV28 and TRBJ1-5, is DVKVTQSSRYLVKRTGEKVFLECVQDMDHENMFWYRQDPGLGLRLIYFSYDVKMKEKGDIPEGYSVSREKKERFSLILESASTNQTSMYLCASSLYLPGGDQPQHFGDGTRLSIL.